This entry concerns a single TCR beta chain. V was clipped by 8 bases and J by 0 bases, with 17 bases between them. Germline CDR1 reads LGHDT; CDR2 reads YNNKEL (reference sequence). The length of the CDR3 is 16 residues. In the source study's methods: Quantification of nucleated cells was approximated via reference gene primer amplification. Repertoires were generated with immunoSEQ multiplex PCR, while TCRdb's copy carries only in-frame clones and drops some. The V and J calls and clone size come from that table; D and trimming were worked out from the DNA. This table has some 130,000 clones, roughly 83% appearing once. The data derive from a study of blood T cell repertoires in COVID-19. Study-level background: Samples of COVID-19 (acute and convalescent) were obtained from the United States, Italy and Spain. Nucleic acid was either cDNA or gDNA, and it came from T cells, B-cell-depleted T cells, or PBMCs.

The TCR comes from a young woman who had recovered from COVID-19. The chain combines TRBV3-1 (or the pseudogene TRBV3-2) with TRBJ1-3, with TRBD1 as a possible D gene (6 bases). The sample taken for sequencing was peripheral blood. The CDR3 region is CASRSGGAISGNTIYF. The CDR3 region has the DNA TGTGCCAGCCGATCTGGGGGGGCCATCTCTGGAAACACCATATATTTT.